The rows below give T cell receptor beta chains drawn from one sample of a study of cytomegalovirus exposure and HLA in healthy donors. Profiled with immunoSEQ multiplex PCR; TCRdb holds only in-frame clones, not every one. This table has over 150,000 clones, 70% to 85% appearing once. Sequencing input: PBMCs. These receptors came from a man in his thirties or forties in good health and CMV-seropositive. Both conserved end residues are part of each CDR3. The D gene is left open where the match is weak. Clone size is shown for a subset of rows, as once, few, many or a class of expanded clone.

J | V | size | D | length | DNA | CDR3
TRBJ1-6 | TRBV5-1 | - | TRBD1 | 15 | TGCGCCAGCAACCAGGGACAGAACAATAATTCACCCCTCCACTTT | CASNQGQNNNSPLHF
TRBJ1-3 | TRBV7-2 | few | TRBD1 | 15 | TGTGCCAGCAGCTTAGCGACAGGGACTGGAAACACCATATATTTT | CASSLATGTGNTIYF
TRBJ1-4 | TRBV27 | few | - | 15 | TGTGCCAGCAGTTTATCCCAAGGACTGGCGCAAAAACTGTTTTTT | CASSLSQGLAQKLFF
TRBJ1-1 | TRBV2 | - | - | 11 | TGTGCCAGCAGTCGGGACACTGAAGCTTTCTTT | CASSRDTEAFF
TRBJ2-7 | TRBV7-9 | - | TRBD1 | 15 | TGTGCCAGCAGGCCCGGACAGGGGGGCCTCTACGAGCAGTACTTC | CASRPGQGGLYEQYF
TRBJ2-7 | TRBV19 | - | - | 14 | TGTGCCAGTAGTAAGGAGGGGAGCTCCTACGAGCAGTACTTC | CASSKEGSSYEQYF
TRBJ2-3 | TRBV5-6 | - | - | 13 | TGTGCCAGCAGCTGGGCCCAGGGGGATACGCAGTATTTT | CASSWAQGDTQYF
TRBJ1-1 | TRBV28 | - | - | 16 | TGTGCCAGCAGTTTAAAAACCTACTACGGGAACACTGAAGCTTTCTTT | CASSLKTYYGNTEAFF
TRBJ1-2 | TRBV10-3 | - | TRBD1 | 15 | TGTGCCATCAGTGATGGGGACAGGAGGAACTATGGCTACACCTTC | CAISDGDRRNYGYTF
TRBJ2-6 | TRBV2 | - | TRBD1 | 16 | TGTGCCAGCACCGGACAGGGCTACTCTGGGGCCAACGTCCTGACTTTC | CASTGQGYSGANVLTF
TRBJ2-3 | TRBV11-2 | - | - | 13 | TGTGCCAGCAGCACAGCGGCCACAGATACGCAGTATTTT | CASSTAATDTQYF
TRBJ1-5 | TRBV5-1 | - | - | 14 | TGCGCCAGCAGCTTGGACAGGGAAAATCAGCCCCAGCATTTT | CASSLDRENQPQHF
TRBJ2-1 | TRBV6-5 | - | TRBD1 | 16 | TGTGCCAGCAGTTACTCGTGGACAGGGGGGTCCAATGAGCAGTTCTTC | CASSYSWTGGSNEQFF
TRBJ2-3 | TRBV5-4 | - | TRBD2 | 14 | TGTGCCAGCAGCTTCCTAGCGGGGAAAGATACGCAGTATTTT | CASSFLAGKDTQYF
TRBJ2-6 | TRBV7-9 | few | TRBD1 | 16 | TGTGCCAGCAGGGGAACAACAGGGGTAAAAGGCAACGTCCTGACTTTC | CASRGTTGVKGNVLTF
TRBJ2-5 | TRBV2 | - | TRBD2 | 15 | TGTGCCAGCAGTGGTCCCAGCGGGGGACAAGAGACCCAGTACTTC | CASSGPSGGQETQYF
TRBJ2-2 | TRBV25-1 | few | - | 15 | TGTGCCAGCAGTTCTCCACAGGGACACACCGGGGAGCTGTTTTTT | CASSSPQGHTGELFF
TRBJ2-2 | TRBV5-4 | - | TRBD2 | 15 | TGTGCCAGCAGCTTTCAGCGGGGGGGCACCGGGGAGCTGTTTTTT | CASSFQRGGTGELFF
TRBJ2-2 | TRBV7-3 | once | - | 15 | TGTGCCAGCTGGGCAACGGGGGTGTTGACCGGGGAGCTGTTTTTT | CASWATGVLTGELFF
TRBJ2-2 | TRBV5-1 | - | TRBD1 | 14 | TGCGCCAGCAGCCTACGACAGGGCGCCGGGGAGCTGTTTTTT | CASSLRQGAGELFF
TRBJ2-7 | TRBV14 | - | TRBD2 | 14 | TGTGCCAGCAGCCCTTTAGCGGGGGGCTACGAGCAGTACTTC | CASSPLAGGYEQYF
TRBJ1-2 | TRBV21-1 | few | - | 14 | TGTGCCAGCAGGGGACCGGGACATAACTATGGCTACACCTTC | CASRGPGHNYGYTF
TRBJ2-2 | TRBV13 | - | - | 14 | TGTGCCAGCAGCTCTCCAGGAAACACCGGGGAGCTGTTTTTT | CASSSPGNTGELFF
TRBJ2-3 | TRBV4-1 | - | TRBD1 | 15 | TGCGCCAGCAGCCAACAGGGGGACGGGCAAGATACGCAGTATTTT | CASSQQGDGQDTQYF
TRBJ2-2 | TRBV4-1 | - | TRBD2 | 17 | TGCGCCAGCAGCCAGCCCACTAGCGGGGCGGACACCGGGGAGCTGTTTTTT | CASSQPTSGADTGELFF
TRBJ1-5 | TRBV2 | - | - | 15 | TGTGCCAGCAGCGTTACAGGGTACGGCAATCAGCCCCAGCATTTT | CASSVTGYGNQPQHF
TRBJ2-7 | TRBV6-5 | - | TRBD1 | 14 | TGTGCCAGCAGCACCCGGGACAGAACCTACGAGCAGTACTTC | CASSTRDRTYEQYF
TRBJ2-5 | TRBV7-8 | - | - | 15 | TGTGCCAGCAGCTTATACAGGGTCCGAATTGAGACCCAGTACTTC | CASSLYRVRIETQYF
TRBJ1-5 | TRBV6-5 | - | - | 15 | TGTGCCAGCAGACCTAGGACAGCCATTAATCAGCCCCAGCATTTT | CASRPRTAINQPQHF
TRBJ2-1 | TRBV6-5 | once | TRBD1 | 12 | TGTGCCAGCGGATACAGGGGGAATGAGCAGTTCTTC | CASGYRGNEQFF
TRBJ2-7 | TRBV6-5 | - | TRBD1 | 15 | TGTGCCAGCAGTTACTCCAACAGGGGCACTGTCGAGCAGTACTTC | CASSYSNRGTVEQYF
TRBJ2-1 | TRBV7-3 | - | TRBD2 | 16 | TGTGCCAGCAGCCGTCAGCGGGGTAGCTCCTACAATGAGCAGTTCTTC | CASSRQRGSSYNEQFF
TRBJ2-7 | TRBV10-3 | - | TRBD1 | 14 | TGTGCCACCGCACCGGACTACAGGGGGTACGAGCAGTACTTC | CATAPDYRGYEQYF
TRBJ2-7 | TRBV9 | - | - | 14 | TGTGCCAGCAGCGCTTCGGGACTCTCCTACGAGCAGTACTTC | CASSASGLSYEQYF
TRBJ2-7 | TRBV6-5 | few | TRBD2 | 15 | TGTGCCAGCAATAGCGGGGGGTCGGGTGTATACGAGCAGTACTTC | CASNSGGSGVYEQYF
TRBJ2-3 | TRBV7-2 | - | - | 14 | TGTGCCAGCAGCTTAGAATCCCCCCAAGATACGCAGTATTTT | CASSLESPQDTQYF
TRBJ1-5 | TRBV27 | once | - | 15 | TGTGCCAGCAGTTCCTCAGGGTACGGCAATCAGCCCCAGCATTTT | CASSSSGYGNQPQHF
TRBJ2-1 | TRBV25-1 | - | - | 15 | TGTGCCAGCAGTGAACCGAACGCCTACAGGGAGAAGCAGTTCTTC | CASSEPNAYREKQFF
TRBJ2-7 | TRBV7-8 | - | - | 14 | TGTGCCAGCGTTGACAGGTGGCGGTCCTACGAGCAGTACTTC | CASVDRWRSYEQYF
TRBJ2-6 | TRBV5-6 | - | TRBD1 | 16 | TGTGCCAGCAAGCGGACAGGGATCACTGGGGCCAACGTCCTGACTTTC | CASKRTGITGANVLTF